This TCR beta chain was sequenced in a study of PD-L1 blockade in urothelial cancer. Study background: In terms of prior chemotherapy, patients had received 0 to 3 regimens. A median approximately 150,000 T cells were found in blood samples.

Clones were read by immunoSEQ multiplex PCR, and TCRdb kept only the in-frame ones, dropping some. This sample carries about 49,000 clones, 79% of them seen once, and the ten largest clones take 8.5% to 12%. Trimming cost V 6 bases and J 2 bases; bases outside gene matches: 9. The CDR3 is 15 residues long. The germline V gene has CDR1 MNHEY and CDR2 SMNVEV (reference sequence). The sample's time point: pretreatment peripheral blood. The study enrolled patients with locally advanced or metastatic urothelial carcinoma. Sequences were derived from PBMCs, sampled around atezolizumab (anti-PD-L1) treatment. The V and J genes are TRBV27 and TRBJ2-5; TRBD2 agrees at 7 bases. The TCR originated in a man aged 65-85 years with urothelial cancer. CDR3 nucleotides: TGTGCCAGCAGGTCTCGCGGGGGTAAACAAGAGACCCAGTACTTC. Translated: CASRSRGGKQETQYF.